This TCR beta chain was observed in a study of graft-versus-host responses after intestinal transplantation. Study summary: Recipients were all induced with anti-thymocyte globulin, then given tacrolimus and steroids for 3 to 4 years.

Sequencing used immunoSEQ multiplex PCR; TCRdb keeps in-frame clones, though not all of them. This repertoire shows about 47,000 clones, 85% to 95% found once; its top ten account for approximately 0.2%. This clone was counted a single time. Its specificity is unknown. The ends were cut back, 5 bases at V and 7 bases at J, with 14 bases in the middle. CDR1 and CDR2 from the germline V gene are MNHEY and SMNVEV (reference sequence). There are 14 residues in the CDR3. This sequence originates from a human donor who was the organ donor for an intestinal transplant. The sequencing here drew on unstimulated CD8+ T cells sorted from spleen or lymph node cells, taken before transplant. The chain couples TRBV27 to TRBJ2-2; D is possibly TRBD2 (6 bases). CDR3 bases: TGTGCCAGCAGTAGAGGGACTCTGGGCGGGGAGCTGTTTTTT. Amino acids: CASSRGTLGGELFF.